This passage covers 10 T cell receptor beta chains from one sample sequenced in a study of T cell responses to AZD1222 COVID-19 vaccine. TCRdb's table, derived via immunoSEQ multiplex PCR, lists solely in-frame clones and lacks some. The data show some 49,000 clones, roughly 89% seen once. This specimen consisted of peripheral blood, obtained 28 days after the second AZD1222 dose. The receptors were sampled from an adult who received the AZD1222 COVID-19 vaccine.

The V and J genes are TRBV19 and TRBJ2-7, with 9 positions matching TRBD2. With 4 bases clipped from V and 3 bases from J, the junction kept 7 bases outside the gene matches. This CDR3 spans 15 amino acids. CDR1 is LNHDA, CDR2 SQIVND, per germline (reference sequence). The CDR3 DNA is TGTGCCAGTAGTAGGTTGGCTAGCGGGAACTACGAGCAGTACTTC. This encodes CASSRLASGNYEQYF.

V and J are TRBV27 and TRBJ2-7; possible D gene TRBD2, 5 bases. CDR3 length: 19 residues. The V end lost 5 bases, the J end lost 7 bases, and 33 bases lay between the germline ends. Per the germline V gene, CDR1 is MNHEY and CDR2 is SMNVEV (reference sequence). CDR3 in amino acids: CASSPIRRGGVREISEQYF. The CDR3 bases are TGTGCCAGCAGTCCAATCCGTCGTGGAGGCGTCCGGGAAATATCGGAGCAGTACTTC.

The CDR3 DNA reads as TGCAGCGTTGAAGAAAGGAAGGTACTAGCGGGGTCCACAGATACGCAGTATTTT. Translating gives CSVEERKVLAGSTDTQYF. The chain links TRBV29-1 to TRBJ2-3; TRBD2 matches at 10 bases. The V and J ends lost 0 bases and 2 bases, in that order; junction bases with no gene match: 11. Looked up from germline, CDR1 is SQVTM and CDR2 is ANQGSEA. This CDR3 comprises 18 residues.

The gene calls are TRBV3-1 (or the pseudogene TRBV3-2) and TRBJ1-5, with TRBD1 as a possible D gene (5 bases). The length of the CDR3 is 13 residues. Germline CDR1 is LGHDT and CDR2 is YNNKEL (reference sequence). The V gene lost 1 base and the J gene lost 9 bases, with 10 bases spanning the gap. In DNA form, the CDR3 reads TGTGCCAGCAGCCAAGGGGGGATATCGCCCCAGCATTTT. It is translated as CASSQGGISPQHF.

This chain links TRBV19 with TRBJ2-1, with 10 bases fitting TRBD2. V was clipped by 3 bases and J by 1 base; unmatched bases: 3. The CDR3 runs 16 residues. Germline V gene data show CDR1 as LNHDA and CDR2 as SQIVND (reference sequence). CDR3 in amino acids: CASSISAGGSYNEQFF. The CDR3 nucleotides are TGTGCCAGTAGTATCTCAGCGGGAGGGTCCTACAATGAGCAGTTCTTC.

The chain combines TRBV10-1 with TRBJ2-3, with D possibly being TRBD2 (6 bases). The CDR3 spans 14 residues. Germline loops: CDR1 WNHNN, CDR2 SYGVQD (reference sequence). Deletions cut 3 bases from V and 2 bases from J, with 9 bases between. CDR3 amino acids: CASSETSITDTQYF. The CDR3 DNA follows: TGCGCCAGCAGTGAAACTAGCATCACAGATACGCAGTATTTT.

V and J are TRBV7-2 and TRBJ2-6; tentative D call: TRBD1 (5 bases). Germline-derived CDR1 and CDR2 are SGHTA and FQGNSA. This CDR3 is built from 18 residues. The V gene lost 5 bases and the J gene lost 0 bases, with 17 bases spanning the gap. CDR3 in amino acids: CASSPQGPVDSGANVLTF. The DNA of the CDR3 is TGTGCCAGCAGCCCTCAGGGTCCCGTCGACTCTGGGGCCAACGTCCTGACTTTC.

The chain has TRBV18 and TRBJ2-7; D remains ambiguous. Germline V gene sequence: CDR1 KGHSH, CDR2 LQKENI. The CDR3 sequence is 14 residues long. The V end was cut by 0 bases, the J end by 0 bases, with 6 bases between. The DNA of the CDR3 is TGTGCCAGCTCACCACCCCAACTCTCCTACGAGCAGTACTTC. Its protein product is CASSPPQLSYEQYF. Variable domain in full (rest from reference TRBV18 and TRBJ2-7): NAGVMQNPRHLVRRRGQEARLRCSPMKGHSHVYWYRQLPEEGLKFMVYLQKENIIDESGMPKERFSAEFPKEGPSILRIQQVVRGDSAAYFCASSPPQLSYEQYFGPGTRLTVT.

The V gene is TRBV14, the J gene TRBJ1-1, with D uncertain. The V end was cut by 3 bases, the J end by 1 base, with 9 bases between. Germline loops: CDR1 SGHDN, CDR2 FVKESK. This CDR3 contains 14 residues. This CDR3 is CASSQVRGNTEAFF. The DNA for the CDR3 is TGTGCCAGCAGCCAGGTTCGGGGGAACACTGAAGCTTTCTTT.

CDR3 DNA sequence: TGTGCCAGCAACTGGGCCAGGGGCTACGAGCAGTACTTC. Translation: CASNWARGYEQYF. The chain uses TRBV2 and TRBJ2-7; D may be TRBD1 (6 bases). The CDR3 consists of 13 residues. Trimming left V 7 bases short and J 3 bases short, with 13 bases between. From germline, CDR1 is SNHLY and CDR2 FYNNEI. Full variable domain (remainder filled in from reference TRBV2 and TRBJ2-7): EPEVTQTPSHQVTQMGQEVILRCVPISNHLYFYWYRQILGQKVEFLVSFYNNEISEKSEIFDDQFSVERPDGSNFTLKIRSTKLEDSAMYFCASNWARGYEQYFGPGTRLTVT.